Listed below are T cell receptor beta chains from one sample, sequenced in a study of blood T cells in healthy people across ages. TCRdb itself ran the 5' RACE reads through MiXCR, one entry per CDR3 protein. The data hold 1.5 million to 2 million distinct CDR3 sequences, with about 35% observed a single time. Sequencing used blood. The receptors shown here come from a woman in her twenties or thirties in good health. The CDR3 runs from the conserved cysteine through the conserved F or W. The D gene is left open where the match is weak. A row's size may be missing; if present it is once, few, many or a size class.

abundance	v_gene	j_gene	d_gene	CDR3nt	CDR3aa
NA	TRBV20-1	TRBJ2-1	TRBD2	TGCAGTGCTAGGACTAGCGGAGGGGCCCATGAGCAGTTCTTC	CSARTSGGAHEQFF
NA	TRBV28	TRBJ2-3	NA	TGTGCCAGCAGTGGATCAGGGACACCTCGCACAGATACGCAGTATTTT	CASSGSGTPRTDTQYF
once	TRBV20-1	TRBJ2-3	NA	TGCAGTGCTCCGGACGGCGGGGCGCCAGATACGCAGTATTTT	CSAPDGGAPDTQYF
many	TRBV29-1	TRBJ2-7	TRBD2	TGCAGCGTTGAAGATATGACTAGCGGGAATACCTACGAGCAGTACTTC	CSVEDMTSGNTYEQYF
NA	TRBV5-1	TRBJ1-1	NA	TGCGCCAGCAGCTTAGATAAGGGGGGTACTGAAGCTTTCTTT	CASSLDKGGTEAFF
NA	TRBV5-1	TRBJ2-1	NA	TGCGCCAGCAGCTTGGAGTGGGGCCGAGCAAATGAGCAGTTCTTC	CASSLEWGRANEQFF
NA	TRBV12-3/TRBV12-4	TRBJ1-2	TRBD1	TGTGCCAGCAGTCGGCCGGGACAGGGTTACTGTGGCTACACCTTC	CASSRPGQGYCGYTF
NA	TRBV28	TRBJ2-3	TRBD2	TGTGCCAGCAACATAGCGGGAGGGCAGACAGATACGCAGTATTTT	CASNIAGGQTDTQYF
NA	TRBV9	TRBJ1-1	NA	TGTGCCAGCAGCGTTGACAGGACCACCGAAGCTTTCTTT	CASSVDRTTEAFF
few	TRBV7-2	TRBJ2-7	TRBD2	TGTGCCAGCAGCTTAGGCCCGCGGGAGACCTACGAGCAGTACTTC	CASSLGPRETYEQYF
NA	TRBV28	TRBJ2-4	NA	TGTGCCAGCAGTTCCCGGGACGTAGCCAAAAACATTCAGTACTTC	CASSSRDVAKNIQYF
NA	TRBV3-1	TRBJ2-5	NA	TGTGCCAGCAGCCAAGATGTAGTGAAAGAGACCCAGTACTTC	CASSQDVVKETQYF
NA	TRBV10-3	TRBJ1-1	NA	TGTGCCATCAGTGAGTACAGCGAAGCTTTCTTT	CAISEYSEAFF
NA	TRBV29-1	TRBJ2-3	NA	TGCAGCGCCACGGGGGGACAACAAGACACAGATACGCAGTATTTT	CSATGGQQDTDTQYF
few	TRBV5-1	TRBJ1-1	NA	TGCGCCAGCAGCCCTAGACAGGACGGACGGAACACTGAAGCTTTCTTT	CASSPRQDGRNTEAFF
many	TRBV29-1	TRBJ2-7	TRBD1	TGCAGCGCTTTAGGGGGCGGCGAGCAGTACTTC	CSALGGGEQYF
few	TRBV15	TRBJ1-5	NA	TGTGCCACCAGCAGAGATCGGGATCAGCCCCAGCATTTT	CATSRDRDQPQHF
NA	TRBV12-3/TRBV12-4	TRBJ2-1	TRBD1	TGTGCCAGCAGTTTAAACGGCCGGACAGGGGGGACCCCTACCTACAATGAGCAGTTCTTC	CASSLNGRTGGTPTYNEQFF
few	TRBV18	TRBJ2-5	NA	TGTGCCAGCTCGAGGGCACAGCAAGAGACCCAGTACTTC	CASSRAQQETQYF
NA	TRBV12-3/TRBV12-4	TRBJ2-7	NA	TGTGCCAGCAGTTTAAGAGGGAACTCCTACAATGAGCAGTACTTC	CASSLRGNSYNEQYF
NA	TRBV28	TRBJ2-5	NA	TGTGCCAGCAGTCAAAGGACGGCCAAGGGAGAGACCCAGTACTTC	CASSQRTAKGETQYF
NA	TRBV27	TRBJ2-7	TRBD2	TGTGCCAGCAGCCAAAGAGGACTAGCGAGCTTGGGGCAGTACTTC	CASSQRGLASLGQYF
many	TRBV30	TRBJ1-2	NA	TGTGCCTGGAGTGGGGTCCGGCCGACTAACTATGGCTACACCTTC	CAWSGVRPTNYGYTF
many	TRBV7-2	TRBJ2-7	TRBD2	TGTGCCAGCAGCTTCTGGACTAGCGCCGAGCAGTACTTC	CASSFWTSAEQYF
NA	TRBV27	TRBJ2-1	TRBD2	TGTGCCAGCAGTTTATATACTAGCGGGAGTAATGAGCAGTTCTTC	CASSLYTSGSNEQFF
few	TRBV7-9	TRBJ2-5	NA	TGTGCCAGCAGCGAGATGAAAGAGACCCAGTACTTC	CASSEMKETQYF
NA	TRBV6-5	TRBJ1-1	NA	TGTGCCAGCAGTTACGACGGGTTTGCTGAAGCTTTCTTT	CASSYDGFAEAFF
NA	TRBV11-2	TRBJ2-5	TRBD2	TGTGCCAGCAGCAGCGGGGCCGGCTCCTACGTGCAGTACTTC	CASSSGAGSYVQYF
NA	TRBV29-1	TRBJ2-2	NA	TGCAGCGTTATGGCGGGGTTCGCCCCCGGGGAGCTGTTTTTT	CSVMAGFAPGELFF
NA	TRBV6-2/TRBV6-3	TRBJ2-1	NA	TGTGCCAGCAGCAGACTCATAAATGAGCAGTTCTTC	CASSRLINEQFF
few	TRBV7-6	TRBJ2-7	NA	TGTGCCAGCAGCTTAGGGCCCGATTTCCACTACGAGCAGTACTTC	CASSLGPDFHYEQYF
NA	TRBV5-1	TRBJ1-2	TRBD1	TGCGCCAGCAGTTCTACGGGACAGGGACCCTATGGCTACACCTTC	CASSSTGQGPYGYTF
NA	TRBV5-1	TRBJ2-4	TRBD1	TGCGCCAGCAGCCTAAGTCCCGGGACAGGGCTGGAAGCCAAAAACATTCAGTACTTC	CASSLSPGTGLEAKNIQYF
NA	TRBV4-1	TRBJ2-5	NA	TGCGCCAGCAGCCAAGATAGCCTAGCTTGGGAGACCCAGTACTTC	CASSQDSLAWETQYF
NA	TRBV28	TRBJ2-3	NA	TGTGCCAGCAGTTTAAGGGGGGTTCTGACAGATACGCAGTATTTT	CASSLRGVLTDTQYF
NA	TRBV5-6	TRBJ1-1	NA	TGTGCCAGCAGCACAACCTATAGGAGCACTGAAGCTTTCTTT	CASSTTYRSTEAFF
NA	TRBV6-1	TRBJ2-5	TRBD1	TGTGCCAGCAGTGAAGCGAACCCGGGACAGAGCTACGGAGAGACCCAGTACTTC	CASSEANPGQSYGETQYF
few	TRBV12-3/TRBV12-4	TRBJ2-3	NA	TGTGCCAGCAGTTTAGCTGGTAGGGGAGCTGATACGCAGTATTTT	CASSLAGRGADTQYF
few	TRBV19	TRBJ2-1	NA	TGTGCCAGTAGTATAGGGACGGTCAGGGTGGCAAGCAATGAGCAGTTCTTC	CASSIGTVRVASNEQFF
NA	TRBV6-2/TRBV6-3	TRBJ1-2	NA	TGTGCCAGCAGCCCCGCTACAGTGGCAGGACGATATGGCTACACCTTC	CASSPATVAGRYGYTF
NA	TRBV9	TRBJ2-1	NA	TGTGCCAGCAATCCTGGAGGTGGGCCCGGCCCCTACAATGAGCAGTTCTTC	CASNPGGGPGPYNEQFF